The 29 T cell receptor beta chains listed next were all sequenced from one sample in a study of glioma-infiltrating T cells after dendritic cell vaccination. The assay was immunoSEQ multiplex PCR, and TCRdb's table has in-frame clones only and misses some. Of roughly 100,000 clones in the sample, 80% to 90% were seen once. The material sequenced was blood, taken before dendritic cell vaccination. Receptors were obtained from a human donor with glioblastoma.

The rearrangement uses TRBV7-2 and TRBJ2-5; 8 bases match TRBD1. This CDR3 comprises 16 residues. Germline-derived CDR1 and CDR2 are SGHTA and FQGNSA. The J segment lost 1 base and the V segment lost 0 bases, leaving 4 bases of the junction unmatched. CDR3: CASSLAEGQGQETQYF. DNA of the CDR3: TGTGCCAGCAGCTTAGCAGAAGGACAGGGCCAAGAGACCCAGTACTTC.

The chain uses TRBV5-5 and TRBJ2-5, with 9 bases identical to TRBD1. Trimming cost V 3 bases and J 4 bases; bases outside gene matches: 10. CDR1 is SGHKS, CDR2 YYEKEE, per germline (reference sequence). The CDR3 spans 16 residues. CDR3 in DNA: TGTGCCAGCAGCTCCGGACAGGGGTCATGGGGAGAGACCCAGTACTTC. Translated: CASSSGQGSWGETQYF.

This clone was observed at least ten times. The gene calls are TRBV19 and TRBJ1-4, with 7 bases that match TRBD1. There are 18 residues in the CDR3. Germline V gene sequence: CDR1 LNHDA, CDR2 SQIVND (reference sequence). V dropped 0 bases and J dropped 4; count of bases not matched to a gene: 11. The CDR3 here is CASSIDLLGGQNNEKLFF. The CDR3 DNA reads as TGTGCCAGTAGTATAGATCTATTAGGGGGACAGAATAATGAAAAACTGTTTTTT. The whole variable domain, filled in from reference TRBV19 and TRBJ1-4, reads DGGITQSPKYLFRKEGQNVTLSCEQNLNHDAMYWYRQDPGQGLRLIYYSQIVNDFQKGDIAEGYSVSREKKESFPLTVTSAQKNPTAFYLCASSIDLLGGQNNEKLFFGSGTQLSVL.

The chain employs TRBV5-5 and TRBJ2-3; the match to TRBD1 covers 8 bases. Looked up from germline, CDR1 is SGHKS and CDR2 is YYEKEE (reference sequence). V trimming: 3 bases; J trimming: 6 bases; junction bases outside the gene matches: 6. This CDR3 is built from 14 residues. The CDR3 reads CASSWGQEFDTQYF. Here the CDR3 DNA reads TGTGCCAGCAGCTGGGGACAGGAATTCGATACGCAGTATTTT.

The CDR3 loop reads CASSEWNEQFF. DNA for the CDR3: TGTGCCAGCAGCGAGTGGAATGAGCAGTTCTTC. The gene calls are TRBV11-2 and TRBJ2-1; unclear D gene. There are 11 residues in the CDR3. Germline lookup yields CDR1 SGHAT and CDR2 FQNNGV. The V end lost 5 bases, the J end lost 7 bases, and 6 bases lay between the germline ends.

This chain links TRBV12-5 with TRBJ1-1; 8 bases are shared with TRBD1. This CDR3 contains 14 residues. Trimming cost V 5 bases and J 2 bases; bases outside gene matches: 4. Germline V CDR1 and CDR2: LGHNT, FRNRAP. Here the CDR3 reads CASGTGGDNTEAFF. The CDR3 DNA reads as TGTGCTAGTGGTACAGGGGGGGATAACACTGAAGCTTTCTTT.

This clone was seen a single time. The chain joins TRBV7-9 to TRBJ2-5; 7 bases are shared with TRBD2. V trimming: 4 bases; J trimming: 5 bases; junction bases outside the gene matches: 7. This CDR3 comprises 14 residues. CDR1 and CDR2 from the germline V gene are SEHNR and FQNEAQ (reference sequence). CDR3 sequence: CASSSGGSWETQYF. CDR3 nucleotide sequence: TGTGCCAGCAGCTCGGGAGGCAGTTGGGAGACCCAGTACTTC. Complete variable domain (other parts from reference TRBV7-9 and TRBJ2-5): DTGVSQNPRHKITKRGQNVTFRCDPISEHNRLYWYRQTLGQGPEFLTYFQNEAQLEKSRLLSDRFSAERPKGSFSTLEIQRTEQGDSAMYLCASSSGGSWETQYFGPGTRLLVL.

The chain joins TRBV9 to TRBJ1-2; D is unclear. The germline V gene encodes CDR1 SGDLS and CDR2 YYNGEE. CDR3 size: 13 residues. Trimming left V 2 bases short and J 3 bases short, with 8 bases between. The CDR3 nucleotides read TGTGCCAGCAGCGTCGGAGACCACTATGGCTACACCTTC. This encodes CASSVGDHYGYTF.

The CDR3 protein is CASSRDTGNYGYTF. In DNA form, the CDR3 reads TGTGCCAGCAGCCGGGACACCGGGAACTATGGCTACACCTTC. V and J are TRBV6-4 and TRBJ1-2, with D possibly TRBD1 on 6 matching bases. Germline loops: CDR1 MRHNA, CDR2 SNTAGT. The CDR3 has 14 amino acids. V lost 6 bases to trimming and J lost 2 bases, with 13 bases between them.

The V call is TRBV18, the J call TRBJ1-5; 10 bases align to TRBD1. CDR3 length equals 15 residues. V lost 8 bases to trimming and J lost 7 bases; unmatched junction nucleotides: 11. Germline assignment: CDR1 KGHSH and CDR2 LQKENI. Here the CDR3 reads CASQRSGTGVQPQHF. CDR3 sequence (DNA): TGTGCCAGCCAACGGTCAGGGACAGGGGTCCAGCCCCAGCATTTT.

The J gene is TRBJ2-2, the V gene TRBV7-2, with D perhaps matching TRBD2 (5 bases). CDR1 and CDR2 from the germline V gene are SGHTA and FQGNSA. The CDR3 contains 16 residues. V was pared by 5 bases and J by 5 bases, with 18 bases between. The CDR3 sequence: CASSPHERLLTGELFF. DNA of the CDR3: TGTGCCAGCAGCCCTCATGAGCGGCTCCTGACCGGGGAGCTGTTTTTT.

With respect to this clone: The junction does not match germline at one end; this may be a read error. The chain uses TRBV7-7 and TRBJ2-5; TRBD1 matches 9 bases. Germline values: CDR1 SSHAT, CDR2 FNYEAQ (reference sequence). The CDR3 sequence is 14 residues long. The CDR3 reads CASSEDRGPETQYF. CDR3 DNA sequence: TGTGCTAGCAGCGAGGACAGGGGACCTGAGACCCAGTACTTC.

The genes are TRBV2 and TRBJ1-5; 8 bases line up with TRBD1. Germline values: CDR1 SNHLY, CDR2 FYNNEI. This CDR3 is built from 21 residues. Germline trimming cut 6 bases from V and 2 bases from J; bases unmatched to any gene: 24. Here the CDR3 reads CASRTDFTGGTTLLRNQPQHF. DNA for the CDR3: TGTGCCAGCAGGACGGACTTTACAGGGGGGACCACCCTCCTCCGCAATCAGCCCCAGCATTTT.

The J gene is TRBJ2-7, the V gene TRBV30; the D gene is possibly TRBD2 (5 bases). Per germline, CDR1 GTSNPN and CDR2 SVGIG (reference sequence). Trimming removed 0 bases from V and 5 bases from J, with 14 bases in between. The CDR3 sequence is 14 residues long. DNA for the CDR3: TGTGCCTGGAGTGTACGGGGATTTGGCGACGAGCAGTACTTC. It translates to CAWSVRGFGDEQYF.

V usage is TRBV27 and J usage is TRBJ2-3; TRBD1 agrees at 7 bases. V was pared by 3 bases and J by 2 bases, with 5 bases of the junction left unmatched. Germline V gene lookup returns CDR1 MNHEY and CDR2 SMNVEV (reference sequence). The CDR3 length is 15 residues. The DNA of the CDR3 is TGTGCCAGCAGTTTGGGGACAGTACCCACAGATACGCAGTATTTT. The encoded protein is CASSLGTVPTDTQYF.

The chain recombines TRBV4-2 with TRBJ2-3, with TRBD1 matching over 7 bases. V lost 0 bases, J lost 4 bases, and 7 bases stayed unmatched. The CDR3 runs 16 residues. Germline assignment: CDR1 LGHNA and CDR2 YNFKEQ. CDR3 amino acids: CASSQEYRGSPDTQYF. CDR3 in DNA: TGTGCCAGCAGCCAAGAATACAGGGGTAGCCCAGATACGCAGTATTTT.

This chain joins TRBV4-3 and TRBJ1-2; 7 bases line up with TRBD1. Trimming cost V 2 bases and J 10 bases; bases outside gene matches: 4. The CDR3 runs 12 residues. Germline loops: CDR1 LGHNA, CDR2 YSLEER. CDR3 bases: TGCGCCAGCAGCCAATCCGGGACAGCCTACACCTTC. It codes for CASSQSGTAYTF.

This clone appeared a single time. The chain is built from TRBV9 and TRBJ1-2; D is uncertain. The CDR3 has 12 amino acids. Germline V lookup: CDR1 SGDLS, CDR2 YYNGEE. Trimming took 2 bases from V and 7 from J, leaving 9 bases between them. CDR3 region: CASSVRSSGYTF. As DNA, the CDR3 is TGTGCCAGCAGCGTGCGTAGTAGTGGCTACACCTTC.

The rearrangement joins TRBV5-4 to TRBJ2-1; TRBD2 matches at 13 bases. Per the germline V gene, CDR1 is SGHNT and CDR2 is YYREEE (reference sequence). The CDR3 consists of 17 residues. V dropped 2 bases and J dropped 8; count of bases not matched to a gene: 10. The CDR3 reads CASSLETSGGNGDEQFF. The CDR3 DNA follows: TGTGCCAGCAGCTTAGAGACTAGCGGGGGGAACGGGGATGAGCAGTTCTTC.

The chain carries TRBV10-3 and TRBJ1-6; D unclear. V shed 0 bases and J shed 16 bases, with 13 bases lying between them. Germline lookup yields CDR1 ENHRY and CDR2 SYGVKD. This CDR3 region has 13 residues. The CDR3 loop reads CAISESEVPILHF. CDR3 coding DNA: TGTGCCATCAGTGAGTCTGAGGTTCCTATACTCCACTTT.

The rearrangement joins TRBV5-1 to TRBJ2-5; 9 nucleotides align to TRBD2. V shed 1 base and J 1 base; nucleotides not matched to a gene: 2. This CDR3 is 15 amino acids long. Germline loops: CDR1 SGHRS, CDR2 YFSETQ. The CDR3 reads CASSLSSGGQETQYF. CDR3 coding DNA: TGCGCCAGCAGCTTGAGTAGCGGGGGCCAAGAGACCCAGTACTTC.

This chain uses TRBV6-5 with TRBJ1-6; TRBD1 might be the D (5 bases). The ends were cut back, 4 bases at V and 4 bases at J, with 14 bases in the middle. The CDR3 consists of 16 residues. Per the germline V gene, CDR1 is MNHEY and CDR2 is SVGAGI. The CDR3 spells CASSSGLDTYNSPLHF. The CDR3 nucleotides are TGTGCCAGCAGTTCGGGACTTGACACATATAATTCACCCCTCCACTTT.

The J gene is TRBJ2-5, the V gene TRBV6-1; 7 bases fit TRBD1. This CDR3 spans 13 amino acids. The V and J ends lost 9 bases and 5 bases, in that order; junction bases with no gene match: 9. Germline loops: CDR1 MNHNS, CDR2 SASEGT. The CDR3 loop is CASNTGTVETQYF. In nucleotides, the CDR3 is TGTGCCAGTAATACCGGGACAGTTGAGACCCAGTACTTC.

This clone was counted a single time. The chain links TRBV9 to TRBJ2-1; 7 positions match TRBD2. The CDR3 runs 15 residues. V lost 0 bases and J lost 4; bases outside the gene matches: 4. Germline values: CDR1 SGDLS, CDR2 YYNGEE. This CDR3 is CASSVVGLEYNEQFF. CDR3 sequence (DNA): TGTGCCAGCAGCGTAGTAGGACTAGAGTACAATGAGCAGTTCTTC.

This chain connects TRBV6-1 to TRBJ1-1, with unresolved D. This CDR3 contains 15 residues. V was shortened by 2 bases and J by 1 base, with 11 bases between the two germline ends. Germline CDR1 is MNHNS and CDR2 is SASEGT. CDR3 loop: CASSEFGLGNTEAFF. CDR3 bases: TGTGCCAGCAGTGAATTTGGACTAGGGAACACTGAAGCTTTCTTT.

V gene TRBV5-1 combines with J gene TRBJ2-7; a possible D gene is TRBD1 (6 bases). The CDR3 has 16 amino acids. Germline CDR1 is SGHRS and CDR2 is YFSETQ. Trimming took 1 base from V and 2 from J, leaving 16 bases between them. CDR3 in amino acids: CASSLYQGLETYEQYF. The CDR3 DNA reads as TGCGCCAGCAGCTTGTATCAGGGGCTAGAGACCTACGAGCAGTACTTC.

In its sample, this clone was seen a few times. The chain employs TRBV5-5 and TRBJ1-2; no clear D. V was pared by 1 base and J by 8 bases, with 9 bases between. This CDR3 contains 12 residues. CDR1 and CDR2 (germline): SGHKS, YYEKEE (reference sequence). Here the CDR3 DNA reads TGTGCCAGCAGCTTGTCCACTCGGGGCTACACCTTC. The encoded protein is CASSLSTRGYTF. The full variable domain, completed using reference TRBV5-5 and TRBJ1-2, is DAGVTQSPTHLIKTRGQQVTLRCSPISGHKSVSWYQQVLGQGPQFIFQYYEKEERGRGNFPDRFSARQFPNYSSELNVNALLLGDSALYLCASSLSTRGYTFGSGTRLTVV.

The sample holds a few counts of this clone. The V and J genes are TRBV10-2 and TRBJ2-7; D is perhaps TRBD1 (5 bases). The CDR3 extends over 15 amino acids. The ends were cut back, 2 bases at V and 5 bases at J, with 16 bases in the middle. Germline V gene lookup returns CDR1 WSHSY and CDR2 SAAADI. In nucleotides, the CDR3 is TGCGCCAGCAGTGAGCCTGTTGGGGCCCTGAACGAGCAGTACTTC. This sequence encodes CASSEPVGALNEQYF.

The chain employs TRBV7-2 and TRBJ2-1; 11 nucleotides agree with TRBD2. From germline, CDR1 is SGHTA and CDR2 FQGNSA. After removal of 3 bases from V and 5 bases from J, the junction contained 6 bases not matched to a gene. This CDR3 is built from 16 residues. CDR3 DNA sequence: TGTGCCAGCAGCTTTCCGGGACTAGCGGCTCACAATGAGCAGTTCTTC. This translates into CASSFPGLAAHNEQFF.